This T cell receptor (beta chain) was recovered during a study of neurological immune-mediated disorders. In the study overall: The study included around 34 multiple sclerosis patients, some 31 relapsing-remitting and 3 secondary progressive.

This clonotype was recorded many times. This CDR3 region has 13 residues. V lost 0 bases and J lost 6, with 11 bases in between. CDR1 is DFQATT and CDR2 is SNEGSKA in the germline V gene (reference sequence). 5'RACE generated cDNA with 10-nucleotide random UMIs. One entry per CDR3 protein, called by TCRdb with MiXCR from the 5' RACE reads. The sample lists about 60,000 distinct CDR3 sequences, approximately 3.8% occurring once. Unsorted libraries were derived from 2 million PBMCs stored at -80 C. The clonotype was recovered from a man aged 25 to 40 with multiple sclerosis. The rearrangement links TRBV20-1 to TRBJ1-1; D unclear. Material for sequencing was PBMCs. The CDR3 reads CSARDNGKSEAFF. The CDR3 DNA is TGCAGTGCTAGAGATAACGGGAAGTCTGAAGCTTTCTTT.